The 20 T cell receptor beta chains given below trace back to one sample, sequenced in a study of OX40 agonist ivuxolimab in advanced cancers. Measured with immunoSEQ multiplex PCR; TCRdb has only the in-frame clones, and not every one. The data hold tens of thousands of clones, with roughly 90% observed a single time. The sample in question was CD4+ or CD8+ T cells sorted from blood, obtained in a trial of the OX40 agonist ivuxolimab. Receptors originate from an adult with an advanced solid tumor such as melanoma, head and neck, liver or kidney cancer.

The V call is TRBV6-1, the J call TRBJ1-1; 9 nucleotides agree with TRBD1. J gave up 6 bases and V 4 bases, and 6 bases lay outside the gene matches. Germline lookup yields CDR1 MNHNS and CDR2 SASEGT. This CDR3 contains 14 residues. The CDR3: CASSGDRGVSEAFF. CDR3 in DNA: TGTGCCAGCAGTGGAGACAGGGGGGTGTCTGAAGCTTTCTTT.

The chain couples TRBV2 to TRBJ1-4; possible D gene TRBD1, 5 bases. With 11 bases removed from V and 7 bases from J, the gap between germline ends came to 14 bases. This CDR3 has 12 amino acids. Germline V lookup: CDR1 SNHLY, CDR2 FYNNEI. The DNA for the CDR3 is TGTGCCTGTGGAGGGGTGGCTGAAAAACTGTTTTTT. Translating it yields CACGGVAEKLFF.

The rearrangement uses TRBV7-2 and TRBJ2-7; 11 bases are shared with TRBD2. Germline CDR1 reads SGHTA; CDR2 reads FQGNSA. The CDR3 is 14 amino acids. With 3 bases clipped from V and 3 bases from J, the junction kept 1 base outside the gene matches. CDR3: CASSFGTSGYEQYF. As DNA, the CDR3 is TGTGCCAGCAGCTTCGGGACTAGCGGCTACGAGCAGTACTTC.

This clone has just a few counts. This sequence joins TRBV11-1 and TRBJ2-3; 7 nucleotides agree with TRBD2. Germline CDR1 and CDR2: SGHAT and FQDESV (reference sequence). V shed 1 base and J 2 bases; nucleotides not matched to a gene: 6. The CDR3 is 16 amino acids. CDR3 sequence reads: CASSLGRERNTDTQYF. In DNA, the CDR3 is TGTGCCAGCAGCTTAGGGCGGGAGAGAAACACAGATACGCAGTATTTT.

V gene TRBV6-5 combines with J gene TRBJ1-4, with D possibly matching TRBD1 (6 bases). The ends were cut back, 6 bases at V and 8 bases at J, with 16 bases in the middle. The germline CDR1 and CDR2 sequences are MNHEY and SVGAGI. CDR3 length: 14 amino acids. CDR3 bases: TGTGCCAGCAGACCACAGGGACCGAGGGAAAAACTGTTTTTT. As protein: CASRPQGPREKLFF.

The chain joins TRBV7-8 to TRBJ2-7, with 9 bases fitting TRBD1. Germline values: CDR1 SGHVS, CDR2 FQNEAQ. The trim removed 5 bases at V and 5 bases at J, leaving 10 bases unmatched. This CDR3 is built from 15 residues. The CDR3 spells CASSPRRQGGDEQYF. In nucleotides, the CDR3 is TGTGCCAGCAGCCCCCGGCGACAGGGGGGCGACGAGCAGTACTTC. The variable domain in full, with the rest retrieved from reference TRBV7-8 and TRBJ2-7, is GAGVSQSPRYKVAKRGQDVALRCDPISGHVSLFWYQQALGQGPEFLTYFQNEAQLDKSGLPSDRFFAERPEGSVSTLKIQRTQQEDSAVYLCASSPRRQGGDEQYFGPGTRLTVT.

The CDR3 spells CASVLGGGIYGYTF. The CDR3 coding sequence is TGTGCCAGCGTCCTTGGGGGCGGTATATATGGCTACACCTTC. The V call is TRBV5-6, the J call TRBJ1-2, with D maybe TRBD1 (6 bases). The V and J ends lost 7 bases and 5 bases respectively, with 18 bases between them. The CDR3 sequence is 14 residues long. CDR1 SGHDT and CDR2 YYEEEE come from the germline V gene.

The DNA for the CDR3 is TGTGCCAGTAGTGTACTAGGGACTGAAGCTTTCTTT. Translated, it gives CASSVLGTEAFF. J is TRBJ1-1 and V is TRBV19; D ambiguous. Looked up from germline, CDR1 is LNHDA and CDR2 is SQIVND (reference sequence). The CDR3 runs to 12 residues. V lost 5 bases, J lost 5 bases, and 9 bases lay in between.

This chain connects TRBV2 to TRBJ2-1, with 10 bases matching TRBD2. Germline CDR1 and CDR2: SNHLY and FYNNEI. CDR3 length: 15 residues. V gave up 7 bases and J gave up 6 bases; unmatched junction bases: 9. CDR3 nucleotide sequence: TGTGCCAGCACCGCTACGGCTAGCGGGGGCAATGAGCAGTTCTTC. Its protein product is CASTATASGGNEQFF.

J is TRBJ2-3 and V is TRBV5-3, with 10 bases aligning to TRBD1. TRBV5-3 belongs to the ORF category, with a function that is uncertain. Trimming cost V 4 bases and J 6 bases; bases outside gene matches: 5. The CDR3 extends over 14 amino acids. As DNA, the CDR3 is TGTGCCAGAAGCGCGACAGGGGGCTGCGATACGCAGTATTTT. The encoded protein is CARSATGGCDTQYF.

The chain combines TRBV29-1 with TRBJ1-1; D unresolved. CDR1 and CDR2 (germline): SQVTM, ANQGSEA. Trimming took off 2 bases at V and 0 bases at J, with 10 bases between the two ends. The CDR3 runs to 14 residues. The CDR3 bases are TGCAGCGTTGAACTGAATTTATTGAACACTGAAGCTTTCTTT. Amino acid sequence: CSVELNLLNTEAFF.

The rearrangement joins TRBV5-1 to TRBJ2-7; TRBD1 might be the D (7 bases). The CDR3 loop spans 15 amino acids. Deletions cut 0 bases from V and 2 bases from J, with 12 bases between. Germline CDR1 reads SGHRS; CDR2 reads YFSETQ. The CDR3 reads CASSLDRGGPYEQYF. The CDR3 nucleotides are TGCGCCAGCAGCTTGGACAGGGGAGGCCCCTACGAGCAGTACTTC.

This chain joins TRBV6-1 and TRBJ2-7; 7 bases map to TRBD2. Germline lookup yields CDR1 MNHNS and CDR2 SASEGT. The CDR3 has 12 residues. The V segment lost 3 bases and the J segment 6 bases; nucleotides outside the gene matches: 2. This CDR3 is CASSEGLSEQYF. The CDR3 coding sequence is TGTGCCAGCAGTGAGGGACTAAGCGAGCAGTACTTC.

The chain combines TRBV7-3 with TRBJ2-1; 7 bases are shared with TRBD1. This CDR3 region has 13 residues. V shed 4 bases and J 7 bases; nucleotides not matched to a gene: 4. Germline loops: CDR1 SGHTA, CDR2 FQGTGA. The CDR3 DNA reads TGTGCCAGCAGCTCCCAGGGGGAAAATGAGCAGTTCTTC. This gives the protein CASSSQGENEQFF.

The chain couples TRBV5-1 to TRBJ1-5, with TRBD1 as a possible D gene (5 bases). The CDR3 is 15 amino acids. CDR1 and CDR2 (germline): SGHRS, YFSETQ. Trimming took 2 bases from V and 5 from J, leaving 14 bases between them. Here the CDR3 DNA reads TGCGCCAGCAGCTTCGAGGGGCGGCCAGATCAGCCCCAGCATTTT. Its protein is CASSFEGRPDQPQHF.

V is TRBV5-4 and J is TRBJ2-5; the match to TRBD2 covers 8 bases. CDR1 SGHNT and CDR2 YYREEE come from the germline V gene (reference sequence). The CDR3 is made up of 17 amino acids. V lost 1 base, J lost 6 bases, and 14 bases stayed unmatched. This chain's CDR3 is CASSLPGGGESSKTQYF. The CDR3 DNA sequence: TGTGCCAGCAGCTTGCCCGGGGGGGGCGAAAGTTCGAAGACCCAGTACTTC.

The genes are TRBV18 and TRBJ2-2; no firm D call. Germline CDR1 and CDR2: KGHSH and LQKENI. The ends were cut back, 3 bases at V and 7 bases at J, with 15 bases in the middle. The CDR3 is 15 amino acids. CDR3 region: CASSPPSLAGGELFF. CDR3 bases: TGTGCCAGCTCACCGCCGTCCTTGGCTGGCGGGGAGCTGTTTTTT. The full variable domain, its missing parts supplied by reference TRBV18 and TRBJ2-2, is NAGVMQNPRHLVRRRGQEARLRCSPMKGHSHVYWYRQLPEEGLKFMVYLQKENIIDESGMPKERFSAEFPKEGPSILRIQQVVRGDSAAYFCASSPPSLAGGELFFGEGSRLTVL.

The V and J genes are TRBV15 and TRBJ1-1; D unclear. V was cut by 0 bases and J by 5 bases, with 7 bases left in between. CDR3 size: 13 residues. In germline, CDR1 is LNHNV, CDR2 YYDKDF (reference sequence). The DNA for the CDR3 is TGTGCCACCAGCAGAGATGAAGGGACTGAAGCTTTCTTT. Residues: CATSRDEGTEAFF.

The J gene is TRBJ2-2, the V gene TRBV30; 8 bases map to TRBD2. V lost 0 bases and J lost 8; bases outside the gene matches: 5. The CDR3 loop spans 14 amino acids. Germline CDR1 and CDR2: GTSNPN and SVGIG (reference sequence). CDR3 sequence (DNA): TGTGCCTGGAGTGTAAGGACTAGCTTAGGGGAGCTGTTTTTT. It translates to CAWSVRTSLGELFF.

The chain recombines TRBV9 with TRBJ1-3; no reliable D call. Deletions cut 0 bases from V and 4 bases from J, with 5 bases between. The CDR3 is 13 residues long. Germline V gene data show CDR1 as SGDLS and CDR2 as YYNGEE. The CDR3 DNA reads TGTGCCAGCAGCGTAGGGGTGGGAAACACCATATATTTT. It translates to CASSVGVGNTIYF. Complete variable domain (other parts from reference TRBV9 and TRBJ1-3): DSGVTQTPKHLITATGQRVTLRCSPRSGDLSVYWYQQSLDQGLQFLIQYYNGEERAKGNILERFSAQQFPDLHSELNLSSLELGDSALYFCASSVGVGNTIYFGEGSWLTVV.